The present T cell receptor beta chain was sequenced within a study of T cells in localized non-small cell lung cancer. Assay: immunoSEQ multiplex PCR; the TCRdb copy retains only in-frame clones and omits some. Of about 40,000 clones listed, about four fifths are singletons. V gave up 3 bases and J gave up 5 bases, with 16 bases separating them. The CDR3 is made up of 15 amino acids. The germline gives CDR1 MNHEY, CDR2 SVGAGI. This clone was found a few times. The material sequenced was peripheral blood mononuclear cells, taken before any cancer treatment. V usage is TRBV6-5 and J usage is TRBJ1-1, with D tentatively TRBD1 (5 bases). The receptor's source is a male donor at least 60 years old with stage II lung adenocarcinoma. CDR3: CASSYAPGRGTEAFF. In DNA, the CDR3 is TGTGCCAGCAGTTATGCCCCGGGGAGGGGAACTGAAGCTTTCTTT.